This T cell receptor beta chain was retrieved from a study of T cell repertoires in cytomegalovirus infection. Study summary: From public TCR beta signatures came an indication of both CMV infection and matching HLA type. Study outcomes and limitations: Clonotypes of TCR beta that were HLA-C-restricted and CMV-specific dominated the ex vivo response. CMV carriers having the relevant HLA were flagged by cumulative public TCR beta family frequency.

TCRdb independently ran MiXCR on the reads; one entry per CDR3 protein. In the table there are some 110,000 distinct CDR3 sequences, 10% of which are singletons. This clonotype was detected many times. The antigen remains unidentified. The CDR3 is 14 residues long. Per germline, CDR1 MDHEN and CDR2 SYDVKM. The V end was cut by 2 bases, the J end by 3 bases, with 11 bases between. The source of this sequence is a human donor in good health (CMV status not recorded). Some clones in this sample may be carry-over from other donors' samples. The specimen sequenced was PBMCs, sequenced either directly or after in vitro stimulation (not recorded which). The chain is built from TRBV28 and TRBJ2-7; D is possibly TRBD2 (5 bases). In nucleotides, the CDR3 is TGTGCCAGCAGTTTAGCGGGTATTCTCTACGAGCAGTACTTC. Translation: CASSLAGILYEQYF.